In this sample, the clone carrying this T cell receptor beta chain turned up once. TCRdb's table, derived via immunoSEQ multiplex PCR, lists solely in-frame clones and lacks some. This table has some 41,000 clones, 90% appearing once. The sample belongs to a study of blood T cell repertoires in COVID-19. Across the whole study: T cells, B-cell-depleted T cells, or PBMCs supplied cDNA or gDNA.

This sequence was found in a human donor in a cohort sampled during active COVID-19. Sequencing input: peripheral blood.

DNA of the CDR3: TGTGCCAGCAGCTTAGGACAGGGAGCTGTCTACGAGCAGTACTTC. Its translation: CASSLGQGAVYEQYF. This rearrangement joins TRBV7-7 to TRBJ2-7; TRBD1 aligns across 7 bases. CDR3 size: 15 residues. Germline-derived CDR1 and CDR2 are SSHAT and FNYEAQ (reference sequence). Trimming cost V 1 base and J 3 bases; bases outside gene matches: 6.